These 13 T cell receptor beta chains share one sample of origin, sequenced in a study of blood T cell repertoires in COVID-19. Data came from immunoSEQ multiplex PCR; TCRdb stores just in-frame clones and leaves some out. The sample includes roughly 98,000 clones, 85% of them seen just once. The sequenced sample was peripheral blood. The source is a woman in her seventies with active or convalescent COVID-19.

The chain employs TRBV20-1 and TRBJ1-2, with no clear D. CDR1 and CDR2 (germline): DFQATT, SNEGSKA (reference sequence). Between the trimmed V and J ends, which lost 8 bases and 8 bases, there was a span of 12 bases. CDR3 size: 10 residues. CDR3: CSSPSQGYTF. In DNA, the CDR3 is TGCAGTTCCCCCTCCCAGGGCTACACCTTC.

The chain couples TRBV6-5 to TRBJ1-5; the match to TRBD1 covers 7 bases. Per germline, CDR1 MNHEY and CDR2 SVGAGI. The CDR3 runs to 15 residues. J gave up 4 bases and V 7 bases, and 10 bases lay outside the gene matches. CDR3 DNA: TGTGCCAGCACAGCGGAGGGACAGAATAATCAGCCCCAGCATTTT. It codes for CASTAEGQNNQPQHF.

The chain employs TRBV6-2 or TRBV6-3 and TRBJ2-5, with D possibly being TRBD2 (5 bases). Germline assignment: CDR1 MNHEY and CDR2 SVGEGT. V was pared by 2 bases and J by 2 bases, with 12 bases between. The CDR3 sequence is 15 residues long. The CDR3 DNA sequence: TGTGCCAGCAGTTACAGCCACGGACTTCAAGAGACCCAGTACTTC. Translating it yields CASSYSHGLQETQYF.

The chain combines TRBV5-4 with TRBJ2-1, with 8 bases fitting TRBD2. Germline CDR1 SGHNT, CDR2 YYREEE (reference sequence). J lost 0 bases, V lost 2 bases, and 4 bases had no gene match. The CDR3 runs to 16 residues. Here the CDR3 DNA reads TGTGCCAGCAGCTTTCTGCGGGGGGTCTCCTACAATGAGCAGTTCTTC. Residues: CASSFLRGVSYNEQFF. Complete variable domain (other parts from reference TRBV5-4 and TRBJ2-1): ETGVTQSPTHLIKTRGQQVTLRCSSQSGHNTVSWYQQALGQGPQFIFQYYREEENGRGNFPPRFSGLQFPNYSSELNVNALELDDSALYLCASSFLRGVSYNEQFFGPGTRLTVL.

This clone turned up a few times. The CDR3 is CASSIRFYGYTF. The CDR3, as DNA: TGTGCCAGTAGTATTCGTTTCTATGGCTACACCTTC. The chain is built from TRBV19 and TRBJ1-2; D gene unclear. Germline values: CDR1 LNHDA, CDR2 SQIVND (reference sequence). CDR3 length: 12 amino acids. Between the trimmed V and J ends, which lost 3 bases and 4 bases, there was a span of 6 bases.

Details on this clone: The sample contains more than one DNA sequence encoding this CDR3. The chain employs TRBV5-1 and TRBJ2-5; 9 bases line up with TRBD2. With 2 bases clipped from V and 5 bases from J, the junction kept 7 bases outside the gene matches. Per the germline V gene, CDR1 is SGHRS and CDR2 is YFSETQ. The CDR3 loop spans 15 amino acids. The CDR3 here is CASSLGAGGRETQYF. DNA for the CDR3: TGCGCCAGCAGCTTAGGAGCGGGGGGCCGGGAGACCCAGTACTTC.

In DNA, the CDR3 is TGTGCCAGCAGTCGTTCCGGGGGGGAAGGAAACACCATATATTTT. Amino acid sequence: CASSRSGGEGNTIYF. The rearrangement uses TRBV7-2 and TRBJ1-3, with D possibly TRBD1 on 5 matching bases. This CDR3 comprises 15 residues. The germline V gene encodes CDR1 SGHTA and CDR2 FQGNSA. Between the trimmed V and J ends, which lost 6 bases and 4 bases, there was a span of 16 bases.

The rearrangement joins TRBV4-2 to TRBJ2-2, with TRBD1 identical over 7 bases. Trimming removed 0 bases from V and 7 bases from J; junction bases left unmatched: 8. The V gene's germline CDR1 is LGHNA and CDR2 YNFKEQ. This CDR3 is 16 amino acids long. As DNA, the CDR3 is TGTGCCAGCAGCCAAGACCGCACAGGGGATGGCGGGGAGCTGTTTTTT. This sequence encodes CASSQDRTGDGGELFF.

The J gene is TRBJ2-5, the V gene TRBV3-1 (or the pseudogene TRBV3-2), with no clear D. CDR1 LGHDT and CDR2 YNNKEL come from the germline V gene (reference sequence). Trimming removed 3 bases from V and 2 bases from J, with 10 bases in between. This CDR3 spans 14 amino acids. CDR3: CASSQRYSQETQYF. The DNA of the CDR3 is TGTGCCAGCAGCCAGAGGTACTCTCAAGAGACCCAGTACTTC.

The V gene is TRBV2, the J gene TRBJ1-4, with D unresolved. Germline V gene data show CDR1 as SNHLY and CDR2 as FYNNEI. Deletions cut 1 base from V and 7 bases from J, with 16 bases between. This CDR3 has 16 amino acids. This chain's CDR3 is CASSEVSKRRSEKLFF. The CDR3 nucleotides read TGTGCCAGCAGTGAAGTTTCGAAACGGCGGAGTGAAAAACTGTTTTTT.

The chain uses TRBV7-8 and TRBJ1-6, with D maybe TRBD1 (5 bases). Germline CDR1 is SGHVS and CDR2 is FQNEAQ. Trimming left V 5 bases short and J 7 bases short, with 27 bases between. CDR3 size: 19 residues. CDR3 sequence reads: CASSPWGGEGSTRNSPLHF. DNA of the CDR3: TGTGCCAGCAGCCCCTGGGGGGGGGAAGGGTCTACGAGGAATTCACCCCTCCACTTT.

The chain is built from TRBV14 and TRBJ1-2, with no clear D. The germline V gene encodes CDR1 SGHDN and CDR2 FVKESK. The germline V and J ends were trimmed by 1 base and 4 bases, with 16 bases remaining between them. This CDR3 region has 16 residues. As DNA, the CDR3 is TGTGCCAGCAGCCAAGGCCCATCCAGGCCCGCCTATGGCTACACCTTC. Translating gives CASSQGPSRPAYGYTF.

CDR3 DNA sequence: TGTGCCAGCAGTGATTTCGCAGCTAACTATGGCTACACCTTC. Its translation is CASSDFAANYGYTF. V is TRBV2 and J is TRBJ1-2; no clear D. The germline V gene encodes CDR1 SNHLY and CDR2 FYNNEI. V shed 3 bases and J shed 0 bases, with 8 bases lying between them. This CDR3 is built from 14 residues.